This T cell receptor beta chain comes out of a study of tumor-infiltrating lymphocytes in oesophageal squamous cell carcinoma. Many counts were recorded for this clonotype. One base away lies a much larger clone, so this may be a sequencing read error. TCRdb reprocessed the PCR reads via MiXCR and lists one record per CDR3 protein. The sample consists of 5,500 to 6,500 distinct CDR3 sequences, 14% to 15% of them appearing once. Germline CDR1 and CDR2: SGHAT and FQNNGV. CDR3 length: 16 amino acids. The sequence was obtained from a male donor with esophageal squamous cell carcinoma. Sequencing used esophageal tumor tissue. This chain uses TRBV11-2 with TRBJ2-1; 7 positions match TRBD2. The J call is doubtful: the DNA matches TRBJ2-7 better. The CDR3 protein is CASSLGAGSSYNEQYF. The DNA of the CDR3 is TGTGCCAGCAGCTTAGGAGCGGGGAGCTCCTACAATGAGCAGTACTTC.